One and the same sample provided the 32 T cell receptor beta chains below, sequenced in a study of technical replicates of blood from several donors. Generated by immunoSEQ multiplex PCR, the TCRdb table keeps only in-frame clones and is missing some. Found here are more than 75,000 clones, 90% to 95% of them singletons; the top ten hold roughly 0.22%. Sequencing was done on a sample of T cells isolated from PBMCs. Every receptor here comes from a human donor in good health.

The chain's CDR3 is CASTPSFGSGADVYEQYF. CDR3 sequence (DNA): TGCGCCAGCACCCCTTCTTTTGGGTCTGGGGCTGACGTTTACGAGCAGTACTTC. The chain joins TRBV5-1 to TRBJ2-7; tentative D call: TRBD1 (5 bases). The CDR3 runs to 18 residues. V dropped 6 bases and J dropped 4 bases, with 29 bases sitting between them. The germline gives CDR1 SGHRS, CDR2 YFSETQ.

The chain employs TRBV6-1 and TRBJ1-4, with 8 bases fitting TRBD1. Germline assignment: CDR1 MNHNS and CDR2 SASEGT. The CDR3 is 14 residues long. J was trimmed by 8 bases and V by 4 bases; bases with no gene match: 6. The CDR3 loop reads CASSVQGAGEKLFF. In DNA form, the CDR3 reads TGTGCCAGCAGTGTTCAGGGGGCAGGGGAAAAACTGTTTTTT.

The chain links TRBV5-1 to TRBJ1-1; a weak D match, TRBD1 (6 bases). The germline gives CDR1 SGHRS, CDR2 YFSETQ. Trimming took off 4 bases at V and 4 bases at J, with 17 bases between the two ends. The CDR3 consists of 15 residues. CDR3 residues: CASSMQGPLGTEAFF. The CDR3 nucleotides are TGCGCCAGCAGCATGCAGGGGCCCCTGGGCACTGAAGCTTTCTTT.

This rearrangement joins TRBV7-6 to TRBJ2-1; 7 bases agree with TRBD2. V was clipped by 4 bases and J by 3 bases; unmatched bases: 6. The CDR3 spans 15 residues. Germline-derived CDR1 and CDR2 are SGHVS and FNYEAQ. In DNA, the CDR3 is TGTGCCAGCAGCTCAATAGCGGGTAGCTACAATGAGCAGTTCTTC. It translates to CASSSIAGSYNEQFF.

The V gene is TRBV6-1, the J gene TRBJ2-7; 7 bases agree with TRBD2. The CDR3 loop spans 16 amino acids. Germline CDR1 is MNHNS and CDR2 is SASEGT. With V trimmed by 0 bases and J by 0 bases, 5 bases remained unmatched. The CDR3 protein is CASSEAWGGSSYEQYF. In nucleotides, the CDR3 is TGTGCCAGCAGTGAAGCGTGGGGCGGGAGCTCCTACGAGCAGTACTTC.

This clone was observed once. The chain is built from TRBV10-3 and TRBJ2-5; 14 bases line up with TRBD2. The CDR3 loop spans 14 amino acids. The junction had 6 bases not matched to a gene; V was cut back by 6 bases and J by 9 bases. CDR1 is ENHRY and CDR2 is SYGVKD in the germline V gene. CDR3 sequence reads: CAISDPGLAGAQYF. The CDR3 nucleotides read TGTGCCATCAGCGACCCGGGACTAGCGGGGGCCCAGTACTTC.

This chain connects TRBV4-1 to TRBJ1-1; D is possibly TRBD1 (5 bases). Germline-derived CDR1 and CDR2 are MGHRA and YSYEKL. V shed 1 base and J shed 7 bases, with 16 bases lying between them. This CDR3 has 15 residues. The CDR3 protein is CASSQGLTGGGEAFF. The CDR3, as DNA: TGCGCCAGCAGCCAAGGGCTGACCGGGGGGGGTGAAGCTTTCTTT.

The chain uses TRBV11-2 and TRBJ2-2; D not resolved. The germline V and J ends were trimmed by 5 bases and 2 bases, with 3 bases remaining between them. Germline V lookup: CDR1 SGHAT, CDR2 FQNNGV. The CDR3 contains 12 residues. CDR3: CASSLNTGELFF. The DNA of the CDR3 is TGTGCCAGCAGCCTTAACACCGGGGAGCTGTTTTTT. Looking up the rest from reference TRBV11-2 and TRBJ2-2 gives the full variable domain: EAGVAQSPRYKIIEKRQSVAFWCNPISGHATLYWYQQILGQGPKLLIQFQNNGVVDDSQLPKDRFSAERLKGVDSTLKIQPAKLEDSAVYLCASSLNTGELFFGEGSRLTVL.

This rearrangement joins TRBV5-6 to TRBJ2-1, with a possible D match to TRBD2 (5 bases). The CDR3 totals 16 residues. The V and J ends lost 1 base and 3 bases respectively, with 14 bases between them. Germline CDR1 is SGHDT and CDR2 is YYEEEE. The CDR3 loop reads CASSLITRLIYNEQFF. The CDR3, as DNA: TGTGCCAGCAGCTTGATCACAAGACTAATCTACAATGAGCAGTTCTTC. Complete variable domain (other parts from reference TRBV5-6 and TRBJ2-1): DAGVTQSPTHLIKTRGQQVTLRCSPKSGHDTVSWYQQALGQGPQFIFQYYEEEERQRGNFPDRFSGHQFPNYSSELNVNALLLGDSALYLCASSLITRLIYNEQFFGPGTRLTVL.

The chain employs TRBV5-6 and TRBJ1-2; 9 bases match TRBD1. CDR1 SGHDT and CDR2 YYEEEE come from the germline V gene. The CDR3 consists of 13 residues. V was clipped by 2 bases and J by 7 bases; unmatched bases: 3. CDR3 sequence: CASSFNRGPGYTF. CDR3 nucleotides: TGTGCCAGCAGCTTCAACAGGGGGCCTGGCTACACCTTC.

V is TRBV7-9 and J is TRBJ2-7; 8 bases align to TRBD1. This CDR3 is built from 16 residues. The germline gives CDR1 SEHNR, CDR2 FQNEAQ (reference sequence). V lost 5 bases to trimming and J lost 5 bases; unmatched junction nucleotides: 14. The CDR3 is CASSPQRRTGIHEQYF. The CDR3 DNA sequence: TGTGCCAGCAGCCCCCAACGCAGGACAGGGATCCACGAGCAGTACTTC. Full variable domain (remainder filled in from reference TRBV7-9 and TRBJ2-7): DTGVSQNPRHKITKRGQNVTFRCDPISEHNRLYWYRQTLGQGPEFLTYFQNEAQLEKSRLLSDRFSAERPKGSFSTLEIQRTEQGDSAMYLCASSPQRRTGIHEQYFGPGTRLTVT.

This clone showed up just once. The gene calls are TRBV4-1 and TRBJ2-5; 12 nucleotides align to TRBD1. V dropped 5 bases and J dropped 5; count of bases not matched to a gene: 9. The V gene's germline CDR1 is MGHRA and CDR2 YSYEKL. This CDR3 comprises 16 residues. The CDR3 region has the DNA TGCGCCAGCAGCAACCAGGGACAGGGGGCGGGGGAGACCCAGTACTTC. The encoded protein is CASSNQGQGAGETQYF.

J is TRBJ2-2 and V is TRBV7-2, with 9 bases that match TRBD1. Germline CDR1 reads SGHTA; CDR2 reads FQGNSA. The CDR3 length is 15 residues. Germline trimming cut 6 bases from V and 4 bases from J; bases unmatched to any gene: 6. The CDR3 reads CASSPRDRVTGELFF. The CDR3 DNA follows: TGTGCCAGCAGTCCCAGGGACAGGGTCACCGGGGAGCTGTTTTTT. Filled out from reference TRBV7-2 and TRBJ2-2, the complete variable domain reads GAGVSQSPSNKVTEKGKDVELRCDPISGHTALYWYRQSLGQGLEFLIYFQGNSAPDKSGLPSDRFSAERTGGSVSTLTIQRTQQEDSAVYLCASSPRDRVTGELFFGEGSRLTVL.

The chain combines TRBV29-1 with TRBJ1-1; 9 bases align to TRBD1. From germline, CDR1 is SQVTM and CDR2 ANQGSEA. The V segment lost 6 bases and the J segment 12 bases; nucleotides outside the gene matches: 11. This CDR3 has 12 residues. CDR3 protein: CSVRKRTGEPFF. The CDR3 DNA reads TGCAGCGTCCGGAAAAGGACAGGGGAACCTTTCTTT.

In nucleotides, the CDR3 is TGTGCCAGCAGCCGACACGGGCTAGCTTACAATGAGCAGTTCTTC. It codes for CASSRHGLAYNEQFF. The chain recombines TRBV7-2 with TRBJ2-1; a possible D gene is TRBD2 (5 bases). The germline gives CDR1 SGHTA, CDR2 FQGNSA. The CDR3 extends over 15 amino acids. V lost 5 bases and J 4 bases, leaving 15 bases between the germline ends.

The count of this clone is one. The CDR3 reads CASSYSETGVEAFF. The CDR3 coding sequence is TGTGCCAGCAGTTACTCCGAGACAGGGGTTGAAGCTTTCTTT. The chain is built from TRBV6-5 and TRBJ1-1; 8 bases align to TRBD1. The CDR3 has 14 residues. In germline, CDR1 is MNHEY, CDR2 SVGAGI. The V gene end was trimmed by 0 bases and the J gene end by 7 bases; junction bases not matched to a gene: 4.

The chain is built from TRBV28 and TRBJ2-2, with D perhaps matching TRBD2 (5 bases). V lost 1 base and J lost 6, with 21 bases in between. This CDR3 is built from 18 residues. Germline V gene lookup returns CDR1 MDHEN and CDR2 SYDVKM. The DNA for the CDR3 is TGTGCCAGCAGTTTATTTAGAGCGGAACAGAGACCCCCCGGGGAGCTGTTTTTT. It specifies CASSLFRAEQRPPGELFF.

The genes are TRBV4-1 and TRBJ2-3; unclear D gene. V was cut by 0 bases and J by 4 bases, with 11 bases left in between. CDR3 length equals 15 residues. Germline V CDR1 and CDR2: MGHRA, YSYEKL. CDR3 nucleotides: TGCGCCAGCAGCCAAGAACTCGTCTCCTCAGATACGCAGTATTTT. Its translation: CASSQELVSSDTQYF.

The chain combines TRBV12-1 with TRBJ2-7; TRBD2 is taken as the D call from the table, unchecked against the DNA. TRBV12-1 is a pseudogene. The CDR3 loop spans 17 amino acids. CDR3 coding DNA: TGTGCCAGCAGCCGCCCCCTGGTACGGAGGCAGGCCTACGAGCAGTACTTC. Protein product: CASSRPLVRRQAYEQYF.

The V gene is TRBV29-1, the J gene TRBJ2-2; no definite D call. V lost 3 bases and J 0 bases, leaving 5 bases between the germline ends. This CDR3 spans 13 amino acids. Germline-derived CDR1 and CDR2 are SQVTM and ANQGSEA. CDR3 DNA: TGCAGCGTTGATCAGGCGAACACCGGGGAGCTGTTTTTT. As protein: CSVDQANTGELFF.

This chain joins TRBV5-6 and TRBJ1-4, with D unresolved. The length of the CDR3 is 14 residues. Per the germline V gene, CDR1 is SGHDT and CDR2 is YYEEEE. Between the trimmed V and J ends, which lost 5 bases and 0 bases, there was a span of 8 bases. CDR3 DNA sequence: TGTGCCAGCAGTATAATTGCAACTAATGAAAAACTGTTTTTT. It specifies CASSIIATNEKLFF.

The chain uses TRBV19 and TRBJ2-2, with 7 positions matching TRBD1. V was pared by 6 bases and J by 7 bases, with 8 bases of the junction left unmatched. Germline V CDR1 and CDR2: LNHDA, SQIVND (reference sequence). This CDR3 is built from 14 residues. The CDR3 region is CASRDTGVHGELFF. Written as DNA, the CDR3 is TGTGCCAGTAGGGATACAGGGGTTCACGGGGAGCTGTTTTTT.

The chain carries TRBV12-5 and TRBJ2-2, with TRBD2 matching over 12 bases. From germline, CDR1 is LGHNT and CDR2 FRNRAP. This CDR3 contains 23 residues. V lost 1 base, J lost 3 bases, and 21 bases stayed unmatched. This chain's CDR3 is CASGLASRGGLAGPRRDTGELFF. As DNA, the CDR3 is TGTGCTAGTGGTTTGGCCTCAAGGGGGGGACTAGCGGGTCCTAGAAGGGACACCGGGGAGCTGTTTTTT.

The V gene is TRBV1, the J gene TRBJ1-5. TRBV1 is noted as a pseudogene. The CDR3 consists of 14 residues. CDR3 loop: CTSSCDWGGQPQHF. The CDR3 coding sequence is TGCACCAGCAGCTGTGACTGGGGAGGTCAGCCCCAGCATTTT.

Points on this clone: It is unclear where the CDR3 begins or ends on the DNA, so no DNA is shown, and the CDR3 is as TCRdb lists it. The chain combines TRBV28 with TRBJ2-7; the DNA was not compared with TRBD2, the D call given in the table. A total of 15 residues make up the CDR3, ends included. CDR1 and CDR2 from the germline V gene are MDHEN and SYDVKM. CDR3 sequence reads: CASSSSGLGFHEQYF.

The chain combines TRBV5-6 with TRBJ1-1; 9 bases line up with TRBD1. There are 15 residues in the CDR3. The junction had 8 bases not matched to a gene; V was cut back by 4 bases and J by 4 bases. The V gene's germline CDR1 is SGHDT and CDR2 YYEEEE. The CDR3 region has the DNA TGTGCCAGCAGCCTCAAACAGGGGGCTTTCACTGAAGCTTTCTTT. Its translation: CASSLKQGAFTEAFF.

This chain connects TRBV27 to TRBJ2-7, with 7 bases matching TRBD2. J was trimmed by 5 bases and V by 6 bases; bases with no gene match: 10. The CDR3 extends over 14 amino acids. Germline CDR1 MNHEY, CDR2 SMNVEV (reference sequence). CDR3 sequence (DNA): TGTGCCAGCAGGAGGAGCGGGAAGATCGACGAGCAGTACTTC. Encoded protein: CASRRSGKIDEQYF.

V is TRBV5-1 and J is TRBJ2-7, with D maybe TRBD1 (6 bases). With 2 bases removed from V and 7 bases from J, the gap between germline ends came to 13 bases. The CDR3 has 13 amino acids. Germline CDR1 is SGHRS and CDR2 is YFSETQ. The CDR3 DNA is TGCGCCAGCAGCTTTTACAGGGAAAGTGAGCAGTACTTC. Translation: CASSFYRESEQYF.

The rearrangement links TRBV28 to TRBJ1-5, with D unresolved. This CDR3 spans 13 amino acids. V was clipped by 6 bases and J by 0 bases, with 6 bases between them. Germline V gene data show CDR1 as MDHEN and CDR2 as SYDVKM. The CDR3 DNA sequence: TGTGCCAGCAGCGTAGTTAGCAATCAGCCCCAGCATTTT. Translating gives CASSVVSNQPQHF.

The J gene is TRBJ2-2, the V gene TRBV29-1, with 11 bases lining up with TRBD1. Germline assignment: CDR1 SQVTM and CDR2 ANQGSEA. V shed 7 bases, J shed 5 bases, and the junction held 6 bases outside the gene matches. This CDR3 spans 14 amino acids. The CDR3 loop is CSAGGQGETGELFF. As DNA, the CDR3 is TGCAGCGCTGGGGGACAGGGGGAAACCGGGGAGCTGTTTTTT.

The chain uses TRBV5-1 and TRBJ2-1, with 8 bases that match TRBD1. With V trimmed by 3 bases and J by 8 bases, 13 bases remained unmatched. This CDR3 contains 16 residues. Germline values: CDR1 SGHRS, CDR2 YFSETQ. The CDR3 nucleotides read TGCGCCAGCAGCTCAGGGGGCGGTTGGGGGTCTCATGAGCAGTTCTTC. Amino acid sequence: CASSSGGGWGSHEQFF.

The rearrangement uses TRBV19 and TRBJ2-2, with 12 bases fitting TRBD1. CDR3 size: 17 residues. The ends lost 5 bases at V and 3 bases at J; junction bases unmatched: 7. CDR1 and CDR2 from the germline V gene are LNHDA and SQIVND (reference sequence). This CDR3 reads CASSLGGTGGYTGELFF. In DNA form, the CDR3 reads TGTGCCAGTAGTCTCGGTGGGACAGGGGGCTACACCGGGGAGCTGTTTTTT.